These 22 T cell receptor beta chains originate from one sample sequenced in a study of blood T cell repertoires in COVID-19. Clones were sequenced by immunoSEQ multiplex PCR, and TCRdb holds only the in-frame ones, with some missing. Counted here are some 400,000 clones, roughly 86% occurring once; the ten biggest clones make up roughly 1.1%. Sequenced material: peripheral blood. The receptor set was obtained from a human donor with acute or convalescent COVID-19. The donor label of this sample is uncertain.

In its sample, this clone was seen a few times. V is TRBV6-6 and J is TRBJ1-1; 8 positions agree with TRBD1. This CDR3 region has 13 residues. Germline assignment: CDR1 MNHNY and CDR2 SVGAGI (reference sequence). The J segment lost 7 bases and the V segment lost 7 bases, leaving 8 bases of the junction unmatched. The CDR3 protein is CASTKRGQVEAFF. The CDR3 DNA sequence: TGTGCCAGCACCAAAAGGGGACAGGTTGAAGCTTTCTTT.

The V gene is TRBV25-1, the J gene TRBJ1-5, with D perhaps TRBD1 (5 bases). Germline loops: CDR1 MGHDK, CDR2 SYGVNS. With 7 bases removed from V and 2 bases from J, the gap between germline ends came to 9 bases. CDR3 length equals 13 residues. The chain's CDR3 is CASKGIGNQPQHF. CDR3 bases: TGTGCCAGCAAGGGGATCGGCAATCAGCCCCAGCATTTT.

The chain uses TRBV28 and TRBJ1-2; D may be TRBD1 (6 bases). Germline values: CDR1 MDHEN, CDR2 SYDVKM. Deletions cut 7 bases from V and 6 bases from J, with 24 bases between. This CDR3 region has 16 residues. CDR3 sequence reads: CASTPPYRGRGDGYTF. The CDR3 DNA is TGTGCCAGCACCCCTCCTTACCGAGGGAGGGGGGATGGCTACACCTTC.

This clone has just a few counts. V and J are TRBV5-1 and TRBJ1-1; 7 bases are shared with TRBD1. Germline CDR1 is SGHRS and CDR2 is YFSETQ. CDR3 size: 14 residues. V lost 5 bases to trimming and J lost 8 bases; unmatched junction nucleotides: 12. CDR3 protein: CASRPRTGATEAFF. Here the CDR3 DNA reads TGCGCCAGCAGGCCTAGGACAGGAGCCACCGAAGCTTTCTTT. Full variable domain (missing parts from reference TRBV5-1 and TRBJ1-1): KAGVTQTPRYLIKTRGQQVTLSCSPISGHRSVSWYQQTPGQGLQFLFEYFSETQRNKGNFPGRFSGRQFSNSRSEMNVSTLELGDSALYLCASRPRTGATEAFFGQGTRLTVV.

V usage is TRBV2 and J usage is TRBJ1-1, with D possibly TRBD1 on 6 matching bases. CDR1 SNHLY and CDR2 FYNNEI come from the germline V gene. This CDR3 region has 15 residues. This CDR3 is CASGKTGTRNTEAFF. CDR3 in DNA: TGTGCAAGCGGGAAAACCGGGACACGGAACACTGAAGCTTTCTTT.

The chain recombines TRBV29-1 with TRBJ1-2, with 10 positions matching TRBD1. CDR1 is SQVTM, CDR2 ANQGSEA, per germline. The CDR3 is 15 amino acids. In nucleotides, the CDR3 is TGCAGGGCCGGGACAGGGGAAGGGACTAACTATGGCTACACCTTC. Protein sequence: CRAGTGEGTNYGYTF.

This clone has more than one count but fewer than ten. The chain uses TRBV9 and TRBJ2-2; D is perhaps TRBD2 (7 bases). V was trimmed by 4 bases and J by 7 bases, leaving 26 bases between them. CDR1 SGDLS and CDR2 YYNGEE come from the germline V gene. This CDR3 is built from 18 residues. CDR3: CASSPKGGGRGTYGELFF. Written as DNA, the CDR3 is TGTGCCAGCAGCCCGAAAGGGGGGGGCAGGGGAACATACGGGGAGCTGTTTTTT. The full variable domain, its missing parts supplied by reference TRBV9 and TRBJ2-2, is DSGVTQTPKHLITATGQRVTLRCSPRSGDLSVYWYQQSLDQGLQFLIQYYNGEERAKGNILERFSAQQFPDLHSELNLSSLELGDSALYFCASSPKGGGRGTYGELFFGEGSRLTVL.

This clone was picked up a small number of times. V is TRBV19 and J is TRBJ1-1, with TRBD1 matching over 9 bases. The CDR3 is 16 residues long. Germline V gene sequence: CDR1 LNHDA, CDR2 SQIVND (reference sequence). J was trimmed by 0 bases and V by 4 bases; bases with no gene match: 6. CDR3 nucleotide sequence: TGTGCCAGTAGTACAGACAGGGGGTTGGTGAACACTGAAGCTTTCTTT. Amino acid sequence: CASSTDRGLVNTEAFF.

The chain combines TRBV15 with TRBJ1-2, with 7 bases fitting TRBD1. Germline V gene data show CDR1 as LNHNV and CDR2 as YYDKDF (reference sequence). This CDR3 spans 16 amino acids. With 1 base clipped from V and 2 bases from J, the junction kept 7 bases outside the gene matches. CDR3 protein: CATSRAQGEVNYGYTF. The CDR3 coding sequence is TGTGCCACCAGCAGAGCCCAGGGGGAGGTGAACTATGGCTACACCTTC.

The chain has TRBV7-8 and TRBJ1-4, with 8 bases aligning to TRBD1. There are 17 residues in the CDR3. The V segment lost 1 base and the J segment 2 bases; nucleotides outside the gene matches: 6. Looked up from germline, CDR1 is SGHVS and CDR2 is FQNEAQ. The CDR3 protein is CASSLDRGGPTNEKLFF. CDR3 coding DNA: TGTGCCAGCAGCTTAGACAGGGGGGGACCGACTAATGAAAAACTGTTTTTT.

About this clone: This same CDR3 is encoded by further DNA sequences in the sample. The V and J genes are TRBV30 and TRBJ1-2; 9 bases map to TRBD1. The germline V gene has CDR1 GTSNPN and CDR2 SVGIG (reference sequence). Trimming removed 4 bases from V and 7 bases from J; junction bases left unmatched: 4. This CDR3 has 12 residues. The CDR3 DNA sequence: TGTGCCTGGACACAGGGGGCGGGTGGCTACACCTTC. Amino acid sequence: CAWTQGAGGYTF.

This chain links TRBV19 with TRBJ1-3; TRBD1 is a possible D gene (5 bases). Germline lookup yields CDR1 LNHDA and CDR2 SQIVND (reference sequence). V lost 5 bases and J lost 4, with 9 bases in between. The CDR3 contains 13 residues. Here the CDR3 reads CASSPPGGNTIYF. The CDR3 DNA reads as TGTGCCAGTAGTCCTCCAGGGGGAAACACCATATATTTT. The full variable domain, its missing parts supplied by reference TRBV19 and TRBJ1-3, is DGGITQSPKYLFRKEGQNVTLSCEQNLNHDAMYWYRQDPGQGLRLIYYSQIVNDFQKGDIAEGYSVSREKKESFPLTVTSAQKNPTAFYLCASSPPGGNTIYFGEGSWLTVV.

This chain's CDR3 is CASSQEPGLAGGKITDTQYF. The CDR3 DNA reads TGTGCCAGCAGCCAAGAACCGGGACTAGCGGGAGGGAAGATCACAGATACGCAGTATTTT. The rearrangement joins TRBV3-1 (or the pseudogene TRBV3-2) to TRBJ2-3, with 16 bases that match TRBD2. V gave up 0 bases and J gave up 2 bases; unmatched junction bases: 8. The CDR3 sequence is 20 residues long. Germline V gene lookup returns CDR1 LGHDT and CDR2 YNNKEL (reference sequence).

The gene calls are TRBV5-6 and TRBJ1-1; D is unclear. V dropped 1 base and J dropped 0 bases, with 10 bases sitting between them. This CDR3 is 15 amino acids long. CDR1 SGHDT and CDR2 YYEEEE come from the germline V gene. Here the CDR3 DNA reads TGTGCCAGCAGCTTGAGGCGGTCCATGAACACTGAAGCTTTCTTT. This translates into CASSLRRSMNTEAFF.

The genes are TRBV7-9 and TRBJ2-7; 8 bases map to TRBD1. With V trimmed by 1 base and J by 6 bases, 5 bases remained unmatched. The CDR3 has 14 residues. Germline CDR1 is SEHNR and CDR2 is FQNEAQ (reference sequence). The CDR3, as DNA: TGTGCCAGCAGCTTAGTGGGGACAGGTTCCGAGCAGTACTTC. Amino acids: CASSLVGTGSEQYF.

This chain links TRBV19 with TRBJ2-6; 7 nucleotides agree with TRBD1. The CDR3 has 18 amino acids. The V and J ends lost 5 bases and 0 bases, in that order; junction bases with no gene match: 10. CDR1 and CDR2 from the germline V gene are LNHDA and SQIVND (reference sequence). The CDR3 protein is CASSLGTDPASGANVLTF. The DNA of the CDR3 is TGTGCCAGTAGTCTAGGGACAGACCCTGCCTCTGGGGCCAACGTCCTGACTTTC.

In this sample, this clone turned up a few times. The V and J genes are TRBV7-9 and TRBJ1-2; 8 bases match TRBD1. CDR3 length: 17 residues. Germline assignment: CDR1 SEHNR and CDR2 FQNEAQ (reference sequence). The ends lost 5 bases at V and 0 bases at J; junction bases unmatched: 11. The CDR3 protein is CASSETTGGLANYGYTF. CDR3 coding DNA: TGTGCCAGCAGCGAAACCACAGGGGGGCTAGCTAACTATGGCTACACCTTC.

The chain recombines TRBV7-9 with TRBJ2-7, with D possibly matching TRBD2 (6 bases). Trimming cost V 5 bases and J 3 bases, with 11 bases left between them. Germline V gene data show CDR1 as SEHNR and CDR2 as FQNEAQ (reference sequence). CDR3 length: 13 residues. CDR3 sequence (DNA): TGTGCCAGCAGCGCTGGGACTGACTACGAGCAGTACTTC. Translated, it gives CASSAGTDYEQYF.

CDR3 bases: TGTGCCAGCAGTAACCGGGAGCGTCAGCCCCAGCATTTT. Encoded protein: CASSNRERQPQHF. The chain joins TRBV27 to TRBJ1-5, with D uncertain. V shed 5 bases and J shed 6 bases, with 11 bases lying between them. The CDR3 is made up of 13 amino acids. Germline CDR1 reads MNHEY; CDR2 reads SMNVEV (reference sequence).

CDR3 coding DNA: TGCGCCAGCAGCTTGGTACAGGGTGTCACTGAAGCTTTCTTT. Its protein product is CASSLVQGVTEAFF. The V gene is TRBV5-1, the J gene TRBJ1-1; tentative D call: TRBD1 (6 bases). CDR1 SGHRS and CDR2 YFSETQ come from the germline V gene. V was clipped by 0 bases and J by 4 bases, with 10 bases between them. The CDR3 has 14 amino acids.

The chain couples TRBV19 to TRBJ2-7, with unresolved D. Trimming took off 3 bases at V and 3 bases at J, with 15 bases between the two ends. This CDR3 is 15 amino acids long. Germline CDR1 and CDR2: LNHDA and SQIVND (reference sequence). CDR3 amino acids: CASSIVHKLNYEQYF. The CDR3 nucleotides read TGTGCCAGTAGTATTGTACACAAACTAAACTACGAGCAGTACTTC.

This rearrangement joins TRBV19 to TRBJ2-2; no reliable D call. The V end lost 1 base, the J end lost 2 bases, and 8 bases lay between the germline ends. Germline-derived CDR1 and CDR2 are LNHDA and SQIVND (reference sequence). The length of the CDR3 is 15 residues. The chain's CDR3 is CASSIVKLNTGELFF. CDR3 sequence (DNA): TGTGCCAGTAGTATAGTAAAACTTAACACCGGGGAGCTGTTTTTT.